Below are 14 T cell receptor beta chains sequenced from a single sample in a study of cytomegalovirus exposure and HLA in healthy donors. Data came from immunoSEQ multiplex PCR; TCRdb stores just in-frame clones and leaves some out. The table lists more than 60,000 clones, approximately 90% of them singletons. Sequencing input: PBMCs. Every receptor here comes from a woman younger than 35 in good health and CMV-seronegative.

This rearrangement joins TRBV9 to TRBJ2-1; 7 bases fit TRBD2. CDR3 size: 14 residues. Per germline, CDR1 SGDLS and CDR2 YYNGEE. The V and J ends lost 6 bases and 9 bases, in that order; junction bases with no gene match: 12. As DNA, the CDR3 is TGTGCCAGCACCGCGGGACTAAGGATTGGTGAGCAGTTCTTC. This gives the protein CASTAGLRIGEQFF.

V and J are TRBV7-2 and TRBJ2-6; D remains ambiguous. Per the germline V gene, CDR1 is SGHTA and CDR2 is FQGNSA. The CDR3 loop spans 16 amino acids. Trimming pared 4 bases from V and 0 bases from J, leaving 10 bases between. The CDR3 DNA sequence: TGTGCCAGCAGCTCATCCTCAGTCTCTGGGGCCAACGTCCTGACTTTC. It codes for CASSSSSVSGANVLTF.

The chain is built from TRBV23-1 and TRBJ2-7, with 8 bases aligning to TRBD1. TRBV23-1 falls under the ORF class, with uncertain function. J gave up 6 bases and V 4 bases, and 2 bases lay outside the gene matches. The CDR3 has 12 amino acids. The CDR3: CASSRDRGEQYF. The CDR3 region has the DNA TGCGCCAGCAGTCGAGACAGGGGCGAGCAGTACTTC.

CDR3 protein: CASSLAGGPVDTQYF. CDR3 in DNA: TGCGCCAGCAGCCTAGCGGGAGGGCCCGTAGATACGCAGTATTTT. The chain recombines TRBV10-2 with TRBJ2-3; 12 bases are a match to TRBD2. The V gene's germline CDR1 is WSHSY and CDR2 SAAADI. V gave up 6 bases and J gave up 5 bases; unmatched junction bases: 6. This CDR3 region has 15 residues.

Note on this clone: The conserved final phenylalanine or tryptophan is absent from the CDR3, which likely points to a read error. This chain links TRBV2 with TRBJ1-2; 7 bases line up with TRBD1. The CDR3 covers 13 residues. CDR1 is SNHLY and CDR2 is FYNNEI in the germline V gene. V trimming: 8 bases; J trimming: 7 bases; junction bases outside the gene matches: 10. Written as DNA, the CDR3 is TGTGCCAGCCTTACTCTTGGACAGGCTGGCTACACCCTC. Amino acids: CASLTLGQAGYTL.

This clone was picked up a small number of times. The chain couples TRBV5-5 to TRBJ2-7, with D perhaps matching TRBD1 (7 bases). Trimming took 3 bases from V and 7 from J, leaving 14 bases between them. Germline V lookup: CDR1 SGHKS, CDR2 YYEKEE (reference sequence). This CDR3 contains 13 residues. The CDR3: CASSSTQGREQYF. CDR3 nucleotide sequence: TGTGCCAGCAGCTCAACACAGGGGAGGGAGCAGTACTTC.

The CDR3 DNA is TGTGCCAGTAGTATTTATTTCTGGCAGGGTAATGAAAAACTGTTTTTT. Its protein is CASSIYFWQGNEKLFF. This rearrangement joins TRBV19 to TRBJ1-4; a possible D gene is TRBD1 (5 bases). This CDR3 region has 16 residues. V lost 3 bases, J lost 4 bases, and 15 bases lay in between. The germline V gene has CDR1 LNHDA and CDR2 SQIVND (reference sequence).

The CDR3 loop reads CASSQREYTGELFF. The CDR3 bases are TGTGCCAGCAGCCAGCGGGAGTATACCGGGGAGCTGTTTTTT. The chain links TRBV14 to TRBJ2-2; 7 positions agree with TRBD2. CDR3 length equals 14 residues. J gave up 5 bases and V 3 bases, and 3 bases lay outside the gene matches. Germline V gene data show CDR1 as SGHDN and CDR2 as FVKESK.

V gene TRBV2 combines with J gene TRBJ1-5; 10 nucleotides align to TRBD1. The germline V gene encodes CDR1 SNHLY and CDR2 FYNNEI. The CDR3 totals 15 residues. Trimming removed 4 bases from V and 1 base from J; junction bases left unmatched: 1. The DNA for the CDR3 is TGTGCCAGCAGTGGACAGGGGGCAAGCAATCAGCCCCAGCATTTT. The encoded protein is CASSGQGASNQPQHF. Looking up the rest from reference TRBV2 and TRBJ1-5 gives the full variable domain: EPEVTQTPSHQVTQMGQEVILRCVPISNHLYFYWYRQILGQKVEFLVSFYNNEISEKSEIFDDQFSVERPDGSNFTLKIRSTKLEDSAMYFCASSGQGASNQPQHFGDGTRLSIL.

The chain joins TRBV19 to TRBJ2-3, with D maybe TRBD2 (7 bases). V lost 5 bases and J 7 bases, leaving 25 bases between the germline ends. Germline-derived CDR1 and CDR2 are LNHDA and SQIVND (reference sequence). The CDR3 totals 17 residues. The CDR3 spells CASSPWGHSGLVNTQYF. In nucleotides, the CDR3 is TGTGCCAGTAGTCCGTGGGGACACTCAGGACTAGTCAATACGCAGTATTTT.

CDR3 amino acids: CASSRGTSGYNEQFF. CDR3 coding DNA: TGTGCCAGCAGCCGCGGGACTAGCGGTTACAATGAGCAGTTCTTC. The V call is TRBV28, the J call TRBJ2-1, with 11 bases that match TRBD2. Looked up from germline, CDR1 is MDHEN and CDR2 is SYDVKM. The CDR3 loop spans 15 amino acids. Germline trimming cut 6 bases from V and 4 bases from J; bases unmatched to any gene: 5.

CDR3 sequence reads: CASRHPGTGGRYEQYF. CDR3 DNA sequence: TGCGCCAGCAGGCACCCCGGGACAGGGGGCCGGTACGAGCAGTACTTC. The rearrangement joins TRBV5-1 to TRBJ2-7; 12 bases agree with TRBD1. Germline-derived CDR1 and CDR2 are SGHRS and YFSETQ. J lost 4 bases, V lost 5 bases, and 10 bases had no gene match. This CDR3 is built from 16 residues.

J is TRBJ2-7 and V is TRBV10-3, with D possibly TRBD1 on 6 matching bases. Per the germline V gene, CDR1 is ENHRY and CDR2 is SYGVKD. The CDR3 runs 14 residues. V lost 10 bases and J 6 bases, leaving 22 bases between the germline ends. The CDR3 sequence: CATKRLDRASEQYF. The CDR3 nucleotides read TGTGCCACAAAGAGATTGGACAGAGCTAGCGAGCAGTACTTC.

J is TRBJ1-2 and V is TRBV30; D might be TRBD1 (6 bases). V was pared by 2 bases and J by 4 bases, with 11 bases between. This CDR3 contains 13 residues. Germline values: CDR1 GTSNPN, CDR2 SVGIG (reference sequence). CDR3 sequence reads: CAWSRTEFYGYTF. The CDR3 nucleotides read TGTGCCTGGAGTCGGACAGAATTCTATGGCTACACCTTC.